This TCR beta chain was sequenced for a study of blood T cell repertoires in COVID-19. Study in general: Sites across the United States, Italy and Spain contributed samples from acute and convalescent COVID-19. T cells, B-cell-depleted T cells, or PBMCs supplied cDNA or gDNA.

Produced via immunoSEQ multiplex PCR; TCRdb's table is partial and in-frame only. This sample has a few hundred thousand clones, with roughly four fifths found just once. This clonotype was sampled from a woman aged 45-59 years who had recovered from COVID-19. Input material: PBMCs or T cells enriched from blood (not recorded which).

The CDR3 loop is CASSLSGNSPLHF. The CDR3 region has the DNA TGTGCCAGCAGTTTAAGCGGGAATTCACCCCTCCACTTT. This chain uses TRBV28 with TRBJ1-6; no firm D call. Looked up from germline, CDR1 is MDHEN and CDR2 is SYDVKM. The CDR3 contains 13 residues. V was cut by 2 bases and J by 7 bases, with 6 bases left in between.